These 9 T cell receptor beta chains originate from one sample sequenced in a study of blood T cell repertoires in COVID-19. Profiled with immunoSEQ multiplex PCR; TCRdb holds only in-frame clones, not every one. The sample lists about 300,000 clones, just over 85% occurring once. Sequencing used PBMCs or T cells enriched from blood (not recorded which). The origin of the receptors is a young woman who had recovered from COVID-19.

In regard to this clone: This specimen includes other DNA sequences encoding the same CDR3. V gene TRBV18 combines with J gene TRBJ2-5, with D possibly matching TRBD2 (6 bases). This CDR3 is 13 amino acids long. Per the germline V gene, CDR1 is KGHSH and CDR2 is LQKENI. V was cut by 4 bases and J by 2 bases, with 8 bases left in between. The DNA of the CDR3 is TGTGCCAGCTCACGGGACTCGCAAGAGACCCAGTACTTC. It codes for CASSRDSQETQYF.

This clone was seen a single time. This chain links TRBV30 with TRBJ1-1; maybe TRBD1 (5 bases). Germline V gene sequence: CDR1 GTSNPN, CDR2 SVGIG (reference sequence). V lost 1 base, J lost 3 bases, and 18 bases lay in between. The length of the CDR3 is 16 residues. The CDR3 loop reads CAWSGKGTRGYTEAFF. The CDR3 DNA reads TGTGCCTGGAGTGGAAAGGGGACGCGGGGATACACTGAAGCTTTCTTT.

The chain couples TRBV27 to TRBJ1-2; the match to TRBD1 covers 8 bases. Trimming cost V 5 bases and J 4 bases; bases outside gene matches: 9. Germline lookup yields CDR1 MNHEY and CDR2 SMNVEV (reference sequence). This CDR3 has 15 residues. CDR3 amino acids: CASSPDRGGSYGYTF. The DNA of the CDR3 is TGTGCCAGCAGTCCCGACAGGGGAGGAAGCTATGGCTACACCTTC.

This chain connects TRBV7-6 to TRBJ1-1, with a weak D call TRBD1 (5 bases). Trimming removed 3 bases from V and 4 bases from J, with 9 bases in between. CDR1 and CDR2 (germline): SGHVS, FNYEAQ. The CDR3 is 13 amino acids. CDR3 coding DNA: TGTGCCAGCAGCTTGCAGGGCTTCACTGAAGCTTTCTTT. It encodes CASSLQGFTEAFF. Variable domain in full (rest from reference TRBV7-6 and TRBJ1-1): GAGVSQSPRYKVTKRGQDVALRCDPISGHVSLYWYRQALGQGPEFLTYFNYEAQQDKSGLPNDRFSAERPEGSISTLTIQRTEQRDSAMYRCASSLQGFTEAFFGQGTRLTVV.

This chain uses TRBV19 with TRBJ1-5; D remains unclear. The CDR3 covers 14 residues. The V gene lost 0 bases and the J gene lost 6 bases, with 9 bases spanning the gap. Germline assignment: CDR1 LNHDA and CDR2 SQIVND (reference sequence). Written as DNA, the CDR3 is TGTGCCAGTAGTATAGAGTCAGCGGGTCAGCCCCAGCATTTT. This codes for CASSIESAGQPQHF.

The chain links TRBV28 to TRBJ1-1; unclear D gene. The V gene lost 10 bases and the J gene lost 5 bases, with 14 bases spanning the gap. CDR1 is MDHEN and CDR2 is SYDVKM in the germline V gene. This CDR3 comprises 12 residues. This CDR3 reads CATGEGGTEAFF. The CDR3, as DNA: TGTGCCACGGGTGAGGGCGGAACTGAAGCTTTCTTT.

This clone was seen once. The rearrangement joins TRBV9 to TRBJ1-5; 7 bases agree with TRBD1. The V gene's germline CDR1 is SGDLS and CDR2 YYNGEE. J lost 0 bases, V lost 3 bases, and 15 bases had no gene match. The CDR3 consists of 19 residues. In nucleotides, the CDR3 is TGTGCCAGCAGCGCGAAAAAGCACAGGGGCCCTTATAGCAATCAGCCCCAGCATTTT. It codes for CASSAKKHRGPYSNQPQHF.

This chain connects TRBV29-1 to TRBJ1-2, with D unclear. Germline V lookup: CDR1 SQVTM, CDR2 ANQGSEA. V was pared by 1 base and J by 8 bases, with 8 bases between. This CDR3 has 11 residues. CDR3 in amino acids: CSVEGAGGYTF. DNA of the CDR3: TGCAGCGTTGAAGGGGCCGGAGGCTACACCTTC. Full variable domain (remainder filled in from reference TRBV29-1 and TRBJ1-2): SAVISQKPSRDICQRGTSLTIQCQVDSQVTMMFWYRQQPGQSLTLIATANQGSEATYESGFVIDKFPISRPNLTFSTLTVSNMSPEDSSIYLCSVEGAGGYTFGSGTRLTVV.

J is TRBJ2-1 and V is TRBV2; D remains unclear. With 3 bases removed from V and 3 bases from J, the gap between germline ends came to 9 bases. Germline CDR1 SNHLY, CDR2 FYNNEI. The CDR3 sequence is 14 residues long. The CDR3 is CASSDSSGYNEQFF. The CDR3 bases are TGTGCCAGCAGTGATTCCAGTGGCTACAATGAGCAGTTCTTC.